These 5 T cell receptor beta chains were all obtained from the same sample, sequenced in a study of neurological immune-mediated disorders. Using its own MiXCR run on the 5' RACE reads, TCRdb lists one record per CDR3 protein. The repertoire includes 43,000 or so distinct CDR3 sequences, roughly 14% of them detected once, and 11% sits in the top ten. Time point reported: longitudinal time-point 3. The sequencing input was PBMCs. These receptors were taken from a man younger than 45 in good health.

This clonotype was detected many times. The chain uses TRBV5-1 and TRBJ2-7; D possibly matches TRBD1 or TRBD2 (5 bases each). Germline-derived CDR1 and CDR2 are SGHRS and YFSETQ. Trimming removed 5 bases at V and 0 bases at J, with 18 bases between. This CDR3 spans 16 amino acids. The CDR3 nucleotides read TGCGCCAGCAGTTACCTCCGGGACGCAAGCTCCTACGAGCAGTACTTC. Amino acid sequence: CASSYLRDASSYEQYF.

This clonotype was seen repeatedly, ten times or more. The chain employs TRBV27 and TRBJ1-6; D is unresolved. The CDR3 has 14 amino acids. Germline assignment: CDR1 MNHEY and CDR2 SMNVEV (reference sequence). Trimming took 9 bases from V and 2 from J, leaving 11 bases between them. In nucleotides, the CDR3 is TGTGCCAGTCTATCCGGGACCTATAATTCACCCCTCCACTTT. Its protein is CASLSGTYNSPLHF.

This clonotype has at least ten counts. The rearrangement uses TRBV7-3 and TRBJ2-5; TRBD2 is a possible D gene (5 bases). Germline CDR1 reads SGHTA; CDR2 reads FQGTGA. This CDR3 comprises 14 residues. V was cut by 5 bases and J by 1 base, with 11 bases left in between. The CDR3, as DNA: TGTGCCAGCAGCCGCAGCGGAATCCAAGAGACCCAGTACTTC. This encodes CASSRSGIQETQYF.

This clonotype was seen ten or more times. Written as DNA, the CDR3 is TGTGCCAGCAGCTTAACTAGCTTTAACACCGGGGAGCTGTTTTTT. Amino acid sequence: CASSLTSFNTGELFF. This rearrangement joins TRBV7-2 to TRBJ2-2, with D tentatively TRBD2 (6 bases). This CDR3 region has 15 residues. Germline assignment: CDR1 SGHTA and CDR2 FQGNSA. Deletions cut 2 bases from V and 2 bases from J, with 9 bases between.

The chain recombines TRBV5-1 with TRBJ2-3, with D possibly called TRBD1 or TRBD2 (5 bases each). The CDR3 runs to 13 residues. From germline, CDR1 is SGHRS and CDR2 YFSETQ. V was cut by 1 base and J by 4 bases, with 7 bases left in between. The CDR3 region has the DNA TGCGCCAGCAGCTTGTGGGGACCAGATACGCAGTATTTT. Residues: CASSLWGPDTQYF.